Below, 6 T cell receptor beta chains from the same sample are listed, as sequenced in a study of blood T cell repertoires in COVID-19 (dated by TCRdb to 2019 to 2021). The protocol used for the library was the immunoSEQ multiplex PCR assay. TCRdb obtained this table from immuneACCESS and retained in-frame rearrangements with V and J assigned. These tables miss some clones; where compared with another copy, unresolved V genes account for less than half of the shortfall, and the remainder is unexplained. This sample comprises roughly 280,000 clones, about nine tenths of them detected only once. Over 3.5% of the sample comes from the top ten. The sequenced material came from PBMCs or T cells enriched from blood (not recorded which). The source of these receptors is a woman aged 25 to 39 with acute COVID-19.

V usage is TRBV4-1 and J usage is TRBJ1-5, with D possibly matching TRBD1 (5 bases). V was clipped by 0 bases and J by 3 bases, with 15 bases between them. This CDR3 has 17 amino acids. Germline V gene data show CDR1 as MGHRA and CDR2 as YSYEKL. Here the CDR3 DNA reads TGCGCCAGCAGCCAAGAAACCGGCGGGGGTTTCAATCAGCCCCAGCATTTT. Its protein product is CASSQETGGGFNQPQHF.

This clone appeared a single time. The chain is built from TRBV28 and TRBJ1-6, with TRBD1 matching 7 bases. The germline CDR1 and CDR2 sequences are MDHEN and SYDVKM. The V gene end was trimmed by 2 bases and the J gene end by 7 bases; junction bases not matched to a gene: 5. The CDR3 sequence is 15 residues long. The chain's CDR3 is CASSLLPGGNSPLHF. CDR3 DNA sequence: TGTGCCAGCAGTTTACTTCCAGGGGGGAATTCACCCCTCCACTTT.

This clone appeared a single time. The junction departs from the called germline gene at one end, perhaps through a read error. V is TRBV6-1 and J is TRBJ2-7, with D possibly matching TRBD1 (5 bases). This CDR3 spans 15 amino acids. CDR1 is MNHNS, CDR2 SASEGT, per germline. CDR3 bases: TGTGCCAGCAGGGAAGGAAGTGCAGGGCTCTACGAGCAGTACTTC. Amino acids: CASREGSAGLYEQYF.

V gene TRBV29-1 combines with J gene TRBJ1-1, with D unclear. Germline CDR1 reads SQVTM; CDR2 reads ANQGSEA. CDR3 size: 9 residues. CDR3 residues: CSVNTEAFF. CDR3 sequence (DNA): TGCAGTGTAAACACTGAAGCTTTCTTT.

This clone was found a few times. The rearrangement joins TRBV25-1 to TRBJ2-5, with a weak D call TRBD1 (7 bases). The V end lost 4 bases, the J end lost 1 base, and 16 bases lay between the germline ends. The CDR3 extends over 16 amino acids. The germline V gene has CDR1 MGHDK and CDR2 SYGVNS. The CDR3 reads CASSGPRGEFQETQYF. The CDR3 bases are TGTGCCAGCAGTGGGCCCAGGGGGGAATTCCAAGAGACCCAGTACTTC.

The V gene is TRBV4-1, the J gene TRBJ2-7; 8 bases are shared with TRBD1. The CDR3 contains 13 residues. Germline V CDR1 and CDR2: MGHRA, YSYEKL. The junction had 3 bases not matched to a gene; V was cut back by 5 bases and J by 3 bases. The chain's CDR3 is CASSSTGGYEQYF. CDR3 sequence (DNA): TGCGCCAGCAGCTCCACAGGGGGCTACGAGCAGTACTTC.